The rows below give T cell receptor beta chains drawn from one sample of a study of human T cells and chemical hapten exposure. TCRdb ran MiXCR on the RACE reads and lists one entry per CDR3 protein. The data contain around 380,000 distinct CDR3 sequences, about 4.4% of them singletons. Sequenced here: whole blood, sampled in connection with sensitization to the hapten diphenylcyclopropenone (DPC). These receptors all stem from a woman aged 50 to 60 with alopecia areata. Some clones in this sample may be carry-over from other donors' samples. CDR3s include the opening cysteine and the closing phenylalanine or tryptophan. D genes are given only for firm matches. The size entry is marked missing in some rows and otherwise reads once, few, many or a size class.

TRBV29-1	NA	TRBJ2-2	NA	CSVVGDGTGELFF	TGCAGCGTTGTGGGGGACGGCACCGGGGAGCTGTTTTTT
TRBV7-9	NA	TRBJ1-1	NA	CASSLAEFTEAFF	TGTGCCAGCAGCTTAGCGGAGTTTACTGAAGCTTTCTTT
TRBV28	NA	TRBJ1-5	NA	CASSFFFLRTGKVGQPQHF	TGTGCCAGCAGTTTCTTTTTCTTGAGAACAGGGAAAGTCGGACAGCCCCAGCATTTT
TRBV7-9	many	TRBJ1-3	NA	CASSPWSSGNTIYF	TGTGCCAGCAGCCCCTGGAGCTCTGGAAACACCATATATTTT
TRBV3-1	few	TRBJ2-3	NA	CASSQETNTQYF	TGTGCCAGCAGCCAAGAAACTAATACGCAGTATTTT
TRBV6-5	many	TRBJ1-4	NA	CASSYRTGEKLFF	TGTGCCAGCAGCTATCGGACGGGTGAAAAACTGTTTTTT
TRBV28	many	TRBJ2-1	TRBD2	CASSPLAGVNEQFF	TGTGCCAGCAGTCCACTAGCGGGAGTCAATGAGCAGTTCTTC
TRBV27	many	TRBJ2-4	TRBD1	CASSFPGTGGPKNIQYF	TGTGCCAGCAGTTTCCCCGGGACAGGGGGCCCCAAAAACATTCAGTACTTC
TRBV3-1	many	TRBJ2-7	TRBD1	CASSPDTGAPSEQYF	TGTGCCAGCAGCCCTGATACAGGGGCCCCGAGCGAGCAGTACTTC
TRBV20-1	NA	TRBJ2-4	TRBD1	CSAKDRGDKNIQYF	TGCAGTGCTAAGGACAGGGGGGACAAAAACATTCAGTACTTC
TRBV20-1	few	TRBJ1-5	NA	CSASTGEQWQPQHF	TGCAGTGCTAGCACGGGGGAGCAGTGGCAGCCCCAGCATTTT
TRBV3-1	many	TRBJ1-5	NA	CASSSTGHNQPQHF	TGTGCCAGCAGCTCAACAGGGCACAATCAGCCCCAGCATTTT
TRBV12-3/TRBV12-4	many	TRBJ1-1	NA	CASSPLGTEAFF	TGTGCCAGCAGTCCCTTGGGCACTGAAGCTTTCTTT
TRBV6-2/TRBV6-3	NA	TRBJ2-6	NA	CASSGGISGANVLTF	TGTGCCAGCAGTGGAGGGATCTCTGGGGCCAACGTCCTGACTTTC
TRBV6-2/TRBV6-3	NA	TRBJ1-5	NA	CASSYPQQNSNQPQHF	TGTGCCAGCAGTTACCCCCAACAGAATTCGAATCAGCCCCAGCATTTT
TRBV12-5	NA	TRBJ2-1	NA	CASGLEPGSEQFF	TGTGCTAGTGGTTTGGAGCCAGGGAGTGAGCAGTTCTTC
TRBV6-1	NA	TRBJ2-2	TRBD2	CASSLTSGGAMNTGELFF	TGTGCCAGCAGCCTGACTAGCGGGGGGGCTATGAACACCGGGGAGCTGTTTTTT
TRBV6-1	many	TRBJ2-4	TRBD1	CASSEGQGAFGDIQYF	TGTGCCAGCAGTGAGGGACAGGGGGCCTTTGGGGACATTCAGTACTTC
TRBV29-1	many	TRBJ2-7	NA	CSVEDPVGDEQYF	TGCAGCGTTGAAGATCCCGTGGGAGACGAGCAGTACTTC
TRBV12-3/TRBV12-4	many	TRBJ1-4	NA	CASSLGTNEKLFF	TGTGCCAGCAGTTTAGGTACTAATGAAAAACTGTTTTTT
TRBV3-1	many	TRBJ1-2	NA	CASSQMVGEGGYTF	TGTGCCAGCAGCCAAATGGTAGGGGAGGGAGGCTACACCTTC
TRBV18	many	TRBJ2-1	TRBD2	CASSPERGGRNEQFF	TGTGCCAGCTCACCAGAGCGGGGGGGCAGGAATGAGCAGTTCTTC
TRBV5-1	many	TRBJ1-1	TRBD1	CASSLKGQGTEAFF	TGCGCCAGCAGCTTGAAAGGACAGGGGACTGAAGCTTTCTTT
TRBV29-1	many	TRBJ1-4	NA	CSVEGTASTNEKLFF	TGCAGCGTTGAAGGGACAGCCTCAACTAATGAAAAACTGTTTTTT
TRBV6-6	many	TRBJ2-7	NA	CASSGRDTASYEQYF	TGTGCCAGCAGTGGCCGGGACACCGCTTCCTACGAGCAGTACTTC
TRBV7-2	many	TRBJ2-3	TRBD2	CASSLTSGSTDTQYF	TGTGCCAGCAGCTTAACTAGCGGGAGCACAGATACGCAGTATTTT
TRBV5-4	NA	TRBJ2-3	NA	CASSLALSVSTDTQYF	TGTGCCAGCAGCTTGGCGCTCAGCGTGAGCACAGATACGCAGTATTTT